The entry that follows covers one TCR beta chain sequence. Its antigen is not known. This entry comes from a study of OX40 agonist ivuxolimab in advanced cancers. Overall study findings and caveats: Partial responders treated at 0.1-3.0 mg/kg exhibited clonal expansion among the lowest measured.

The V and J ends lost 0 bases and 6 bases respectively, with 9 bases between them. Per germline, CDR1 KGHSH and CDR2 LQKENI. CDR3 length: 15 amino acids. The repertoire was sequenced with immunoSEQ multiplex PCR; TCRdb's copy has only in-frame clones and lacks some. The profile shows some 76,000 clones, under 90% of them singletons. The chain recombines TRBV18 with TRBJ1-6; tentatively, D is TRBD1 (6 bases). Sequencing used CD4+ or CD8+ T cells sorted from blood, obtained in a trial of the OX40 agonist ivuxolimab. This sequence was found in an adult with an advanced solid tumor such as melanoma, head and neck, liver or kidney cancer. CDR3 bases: TGTGCCAGCTCACCACCGGGACATCTTAATTCACCCCTCCACTTT. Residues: CASSPPGHLNSPLHF.